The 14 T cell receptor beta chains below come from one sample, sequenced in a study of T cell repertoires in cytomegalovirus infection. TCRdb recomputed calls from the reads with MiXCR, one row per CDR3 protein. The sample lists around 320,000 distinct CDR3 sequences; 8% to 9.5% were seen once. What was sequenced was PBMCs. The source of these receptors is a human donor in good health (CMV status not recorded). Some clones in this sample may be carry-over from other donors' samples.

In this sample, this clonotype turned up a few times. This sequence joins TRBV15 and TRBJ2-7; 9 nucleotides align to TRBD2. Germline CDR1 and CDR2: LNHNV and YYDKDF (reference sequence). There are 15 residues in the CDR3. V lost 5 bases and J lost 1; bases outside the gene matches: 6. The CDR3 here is CATSLRAGGSYEQYF. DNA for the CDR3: TGTGCCACCAGCCTGCGAGCGGGGGGATCCTACGAGCAGTACTTC.

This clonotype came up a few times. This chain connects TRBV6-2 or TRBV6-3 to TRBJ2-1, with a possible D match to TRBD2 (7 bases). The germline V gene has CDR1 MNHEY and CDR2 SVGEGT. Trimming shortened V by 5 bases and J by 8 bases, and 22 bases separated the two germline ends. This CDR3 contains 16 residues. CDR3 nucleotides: TGTGCCAGCAGTGCCTCCGGGGGGCGGCTTTGGGATGAGCAGTTCTTC. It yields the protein CASSASGGRLWDEQFF.

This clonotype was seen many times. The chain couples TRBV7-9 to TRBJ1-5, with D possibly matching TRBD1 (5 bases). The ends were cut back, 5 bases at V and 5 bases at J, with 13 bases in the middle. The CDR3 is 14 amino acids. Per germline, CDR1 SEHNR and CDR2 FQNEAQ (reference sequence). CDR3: CASSLPGGDQPQHF. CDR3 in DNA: TGTGCCAGCAGCCTACCCGGGGGGGATCAGCCCCAGCATTTT. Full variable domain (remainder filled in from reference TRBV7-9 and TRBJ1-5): DTGVSQNPRHKITKRGQNVTFRCDPISEHNRLYWYRQTLGQGPEFLTYFQNEAQLEKSRLLSDRFSAERPKGSFSTLEIQRTEQGDSAMYLCASSLPGGDQPQHFGDGTRLSIL.

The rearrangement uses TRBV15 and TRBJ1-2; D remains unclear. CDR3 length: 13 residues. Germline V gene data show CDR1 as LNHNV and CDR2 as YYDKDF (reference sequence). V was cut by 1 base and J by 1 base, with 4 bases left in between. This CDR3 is CATSRGVNYGYTF. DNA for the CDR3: TGTGCCACCAGCAGAGGGGTTAACTATGGCTACACCTTC.

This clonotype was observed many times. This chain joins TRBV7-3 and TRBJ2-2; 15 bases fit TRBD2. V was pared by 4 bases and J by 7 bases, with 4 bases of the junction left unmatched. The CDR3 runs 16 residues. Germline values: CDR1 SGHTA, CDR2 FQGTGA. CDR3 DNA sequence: TGTGCCAGCAGCTCCGGACTAGCGGGAGGGATCGGGGAGCTGTTTTTT. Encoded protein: CASSSGLAGGIGELFF.

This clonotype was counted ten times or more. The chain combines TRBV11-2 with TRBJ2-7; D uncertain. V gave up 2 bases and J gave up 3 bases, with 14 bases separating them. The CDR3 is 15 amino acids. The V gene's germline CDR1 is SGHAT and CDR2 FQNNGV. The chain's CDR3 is CASSLLAGTLYEQYF. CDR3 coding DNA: TGTGCCAGCAGCTTACTCGCCGGCACCCTCTACGAGCAGTACTTC.

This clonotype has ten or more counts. Here the CDR3 reads CASAHSGGPGGNTIYF. The DNA for the CDR3 is TGTGCCAGCGCTCATTCGGGAGGACCCGGGGGAAACACCATATATTTT. V usage is TRBV25-1 and J usage is TRBJ1-3; D gene unclear. The germline CDR1 and CDR2 sequences are MGHDK and SYGVNS. Trimming stripped 8 bases from V and 4 bases from J, with 21 bases between. This CDR3 has 16 residues.

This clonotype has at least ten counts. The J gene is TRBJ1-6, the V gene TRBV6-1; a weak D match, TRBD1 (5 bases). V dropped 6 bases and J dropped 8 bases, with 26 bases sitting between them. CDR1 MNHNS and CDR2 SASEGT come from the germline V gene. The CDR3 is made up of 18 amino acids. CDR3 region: CASSLTVAAKGRDSPLHF. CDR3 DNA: TGTGCCAGCAGCTTAACTGTAGCTGCGAAGGGGAGGGATTCACCCCTCCACTTT.

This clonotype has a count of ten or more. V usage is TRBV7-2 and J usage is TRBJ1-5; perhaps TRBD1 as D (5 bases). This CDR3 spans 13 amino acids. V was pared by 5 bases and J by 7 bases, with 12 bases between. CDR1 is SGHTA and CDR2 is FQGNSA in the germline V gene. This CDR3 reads CASSITTVQPQHF. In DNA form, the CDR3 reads TGTGCCAGCAGCATAACGACAGTACAGCCCCAGCATTTT.

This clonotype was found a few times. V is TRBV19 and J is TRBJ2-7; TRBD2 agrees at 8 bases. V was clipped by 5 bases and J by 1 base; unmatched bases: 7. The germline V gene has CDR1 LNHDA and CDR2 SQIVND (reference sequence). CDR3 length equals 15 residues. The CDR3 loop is CASSSSGGNSYEQYF. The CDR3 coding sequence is TGTGCCAGTAGTTCAAGCGGGGGCAATTCCTACGAGCAGTACTTC.

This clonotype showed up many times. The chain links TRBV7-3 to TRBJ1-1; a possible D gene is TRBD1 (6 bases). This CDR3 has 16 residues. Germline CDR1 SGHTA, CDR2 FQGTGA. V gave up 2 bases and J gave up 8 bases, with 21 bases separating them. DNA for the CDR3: TGTGCCAGCAGCTTATCGGGGGGCAGGGGACTTTCCGAAGCTTTCTTT. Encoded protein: CASSLSGGRGLSEAFF.

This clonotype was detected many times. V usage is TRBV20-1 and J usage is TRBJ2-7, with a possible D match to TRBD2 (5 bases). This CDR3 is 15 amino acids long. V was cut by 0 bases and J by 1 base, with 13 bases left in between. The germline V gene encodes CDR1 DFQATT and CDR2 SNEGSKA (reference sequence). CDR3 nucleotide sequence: TGCAGTGCTAGAGATCCGGCGGGTGAATCCTACGAGCAGTACTTC. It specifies CSARDPAGESYEQYF.

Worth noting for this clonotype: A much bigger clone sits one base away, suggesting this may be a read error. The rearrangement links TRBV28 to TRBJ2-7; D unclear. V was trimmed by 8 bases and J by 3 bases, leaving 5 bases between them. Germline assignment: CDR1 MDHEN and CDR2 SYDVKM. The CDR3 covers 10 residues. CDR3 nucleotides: TGTGCCAGCGGGTACTACGAGCAGTACTTC. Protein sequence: CASGYYEQYF.

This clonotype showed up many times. The DNA for the CDR3 is TGCAGTGCTAGTAGAGGGACAGGGGCATACCCCTACGAGCAGTACTTC. Translation: CSASRGTGAYPYEQYF. J is TRBJ2-7 and V is TRBV20-1, with TRBD1 identical over 10 bases. The trim removed 3 bases at V and 2 bases at J, leaving 10 bases unmatched. The germline gives CDR1 DFQATT, CDR2 SNEGSKA (reference sequence). CDR3 length equals 16 residues.